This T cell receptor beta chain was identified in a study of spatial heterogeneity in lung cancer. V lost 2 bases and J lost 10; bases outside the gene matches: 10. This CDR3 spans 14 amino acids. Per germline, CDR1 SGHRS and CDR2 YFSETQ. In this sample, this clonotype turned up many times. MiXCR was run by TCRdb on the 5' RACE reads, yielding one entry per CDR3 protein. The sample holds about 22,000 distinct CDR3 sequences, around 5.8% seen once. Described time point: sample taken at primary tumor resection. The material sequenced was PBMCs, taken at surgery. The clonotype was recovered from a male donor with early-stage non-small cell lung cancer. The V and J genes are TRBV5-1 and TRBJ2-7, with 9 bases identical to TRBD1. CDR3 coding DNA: TGCGCCAGCAGCTTTAGGGACAGGGAGGACCCTCAGTACTTC. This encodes CASSFRDREDPQYF.